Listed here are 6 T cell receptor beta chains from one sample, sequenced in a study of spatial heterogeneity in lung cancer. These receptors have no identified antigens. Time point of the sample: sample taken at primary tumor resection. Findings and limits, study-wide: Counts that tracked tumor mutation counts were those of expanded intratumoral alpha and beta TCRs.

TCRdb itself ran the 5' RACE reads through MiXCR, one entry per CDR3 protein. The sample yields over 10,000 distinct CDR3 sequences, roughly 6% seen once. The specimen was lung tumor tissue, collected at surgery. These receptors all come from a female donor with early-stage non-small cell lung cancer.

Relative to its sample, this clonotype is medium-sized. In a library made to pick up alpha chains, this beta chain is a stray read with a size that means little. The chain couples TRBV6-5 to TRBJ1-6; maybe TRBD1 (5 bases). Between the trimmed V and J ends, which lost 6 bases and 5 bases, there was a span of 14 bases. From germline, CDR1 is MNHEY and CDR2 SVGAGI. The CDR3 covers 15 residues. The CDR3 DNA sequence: TGTGCCAGCAGGGTAGAAGCAGGGAATAATTCACCCCTCCACTTT. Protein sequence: CASRVEAGNNSPLHF.

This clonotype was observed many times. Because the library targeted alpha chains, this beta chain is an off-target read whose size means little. The DNA for the CDR3 is TGTGCCAGCAGCCCCGACAGGGGTCTGACAGATACGCAGTATTTT. Its translation is CASSPDRGLTDTQYF. This chain joins TRBV7-6 and TRBJ2-3; 8 nucleotides align to TRBD1. Germline V gives CDR1 SGHVS, CDR2 FNYEAQ. The CDR3 covers 15 residues. Trimming at V came to 5 bases and at J to 3 bases, leaving 7 bases not matched to a gene. The whole variable domain, filled in from reference TRBV7-6 and TRBJ2-3, reads GAGVSQSPRYKVTKRGQDVALRCDPISGHVSLYWYRQALGQGPEFLTYFNYEAQQDKSGLPNDRFSAERPEGSISTLTIQRTEQRDSAMYRCASSPDRGLTDTQYFGPGTRLTVL.

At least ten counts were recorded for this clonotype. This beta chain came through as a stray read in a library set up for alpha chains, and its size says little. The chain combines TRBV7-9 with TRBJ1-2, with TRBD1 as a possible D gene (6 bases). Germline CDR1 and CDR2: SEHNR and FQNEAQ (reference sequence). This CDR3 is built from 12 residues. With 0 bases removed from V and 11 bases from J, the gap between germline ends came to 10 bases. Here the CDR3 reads CASSLAWTEYTF. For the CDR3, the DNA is TGTGCCAGCAGCTTAGCGTGGACAGAGTACACCTTC. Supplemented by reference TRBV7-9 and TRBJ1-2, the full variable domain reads DTGVSQNPRHKITKRGQNVTFRCDPISEHNRLYWYRQTLGQGPEFLTYFQNEAQLEKSRLLSDRFSAERPKGSFSTLEIQRTEQGDSAMYLCASSLAWTEYTFGSGTRLTVV.

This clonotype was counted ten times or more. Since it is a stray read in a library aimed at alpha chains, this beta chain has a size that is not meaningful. This CDR3 reads CASRSRGTEAFF. The DNA for the CDR3 is TGTGCCAGCAGGTCCAGGGGCACTGAAGCTTTCTTT. The chain uses TRBV5-5 and TRBJ1-1, with a possible D match to TRBD1 (6 bases). This CDR3 contains 12 residues. CDR1 is SGHKS and CDR2 is YYEKEE in the germline V gene (reference sequence). V lost 5 bases to trimming and J lost 4 bases, with 9 bases between them.

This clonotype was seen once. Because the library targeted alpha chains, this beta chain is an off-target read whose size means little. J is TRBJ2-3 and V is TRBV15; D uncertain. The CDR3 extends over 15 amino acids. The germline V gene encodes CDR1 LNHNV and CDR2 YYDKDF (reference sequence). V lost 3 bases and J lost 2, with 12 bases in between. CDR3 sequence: CATSSRLSLTDTQYF. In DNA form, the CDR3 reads TGTGCCACCAGCAGTCGACTTTCTCTCACAGATACGCAGTATTTT.

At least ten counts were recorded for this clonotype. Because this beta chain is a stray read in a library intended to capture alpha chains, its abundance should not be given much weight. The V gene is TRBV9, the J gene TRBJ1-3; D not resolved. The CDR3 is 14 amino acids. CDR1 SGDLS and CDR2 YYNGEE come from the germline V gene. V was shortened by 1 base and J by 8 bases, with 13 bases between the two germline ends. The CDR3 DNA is TGTGCCAGCAGCGTATCCACCTTCGGGGACACCATATATTTT. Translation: CASSVSTFGDTIYF.